In this sample, the clone carrying this TCR beta chain turned up once. Original analysis: From reference gene primer amplification, estimates of nucleated cell counts were derived. Sequencing was performed with immunoSEQ multiplex PCR; in TCRdb, only in-frame clones are kept and a portion is missing. That table gives V, J and clone size, and the DNA gave D and trimming. Among about 260,000 clones listed, roughly nine tenths were seen once. This specimen belongs to a study of blood T cell repertoires in COVID-19. At the level of the study: There were acute and convalescent COVID-19 samples, and they came from the United States, Italy and Spain. T cells, B-cell-depleted T cells, or PBMCs supplied cDNA or gDNA.

Between the trimmed V and J ends, which lost 4 bases and 4 bases, there was a span of 7 bases. Per germline, CDR1 LGHNT and CDR2 FRNRAP. This CDR3 comprises 12 residues. The source of this sequence is a young man with active or convalescent COVID-19. This sequence joins TRBV12-5 and TRBJ1-2, with D hard to call. The specimen sequenced was peripheral blood. The CDR3 DNA follows: TGTGCTAGTGGTTCCGTCGGCTATGGCTACACCTTC. It encodes CASGSVGYGYTF.